The clone carrying this TCR beta chain occurred once. Antigen unknown. The repertoire was sequenced with immunoSEQ multiplex PCR; TCRdb's copy has only in-frame clones and lacks some. Here the sample spans roughly 69,000 clones, 76% being singletons. The sample originates from a study of radiotherapy plus CTLA-4 blockade in lung cancer. Study-wide context: About 17% of enrolled patients responded objectively, and about 30% had disease control. Points from the study as a whole: TCR clones of tumor origin grew in blood after radiotherapy plus ipilimumab. Early blood T cell clone dynamics, with interferon-beta, were reported to best predict response.

Looked up from germline, CDR1 is SGHRS and CDR2 is YFSETQ. There are 15 residues in the CDR3. V shed 6 bases, J shed 6 bases, and the junction held 6 bases outside the gene matches. Treatment of patients with chemo-refractory metastatic non-small-cell lung cancer consisted of focal radiation plus CTLA-4 blockade with ipilimumab. This chain links TRBV5-1 with TRBJ2-2, with TRBD2 matching 12 bases. The receptor was derived from a human donor with non-small cell lung cancer whose response to radiotherapy plus ipilimumab could not be evaluated. Some clones in this sample may be carry-over from other donors' samples. Sequenced material: peripheral blood, taken from a patient treated with radiotherapy plus ipilimumab. CDR3: CASMWTSGVPGELFF. CDR3 nucleotides: TGCGCCAGCATGTGGACTAGCGGGGTGCCCGGGGAGCTGTTTTTT.